This TCR beta chain was recorded in a study of Ad26.COV2.S vaccination and SARS-CoV-2 variants. In the study overall: In the COV1001 trial, the donor was in the Ad26.COV2.S arm. Study-wide results and limits: Post-vaccination breadth of spike-specific CD8+ and CD4+ T cell responses was reportedly substantial.

Concerning this clone: Its specificity is unknown.

As to treatment: about 20 received Ad26.COV2.S at low or high dose, single or two shots; about five received placebo; per-sample allocation not given. Following the first vaccine or placebo injection, samples were taken on day 63. The sample came from a Boston adult aged 18-55 years. It was Wuhan-strain SARS-CoV-2 spike that the Ad26 vaccine vector expressed. Produced via immunoSEQ multiplex PCR; TCRdb's table is partial and in-frame only. This sample carries about 350,000 clones, about 89% of them seen once, and the ten largest clones take about 4.6%. Germline CDR1 and CDR2: SGHVS and FQNEAQ. Trimming took 5 bases from V and 2 from J, leaving 9 bases between them. The CDR3 sequence is 13 residues long.

The sample here was peripheral blood, taken in a trial of Ad26.COV2.S vaccine versus placebo. The chain carries TRBV7-8 and TRBJ1-1; D may be TRBD1 (6 bases). The sequence was obtained from a person between 18 and 65 years old who received the Ad26.COV2.S COVID-19 vaccine or a placebo. CDR3 DNA: TGTGCCAGCAGCAGACAGGTTAACACTGAAGCTTTCTTT. Amino acids: CASSRQVNTEAFF.